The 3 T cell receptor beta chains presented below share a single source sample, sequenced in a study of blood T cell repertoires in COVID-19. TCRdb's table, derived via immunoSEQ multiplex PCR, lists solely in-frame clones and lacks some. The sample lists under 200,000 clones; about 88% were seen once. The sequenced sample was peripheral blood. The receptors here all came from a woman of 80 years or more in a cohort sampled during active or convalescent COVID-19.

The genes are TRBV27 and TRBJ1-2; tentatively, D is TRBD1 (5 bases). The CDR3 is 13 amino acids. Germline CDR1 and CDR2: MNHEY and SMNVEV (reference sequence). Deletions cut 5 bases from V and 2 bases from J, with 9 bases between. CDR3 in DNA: TGTGCCAGCAGTCTGAGACAGAACTATGGCTACACCTTC. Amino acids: CASSLRQNYGYTF.

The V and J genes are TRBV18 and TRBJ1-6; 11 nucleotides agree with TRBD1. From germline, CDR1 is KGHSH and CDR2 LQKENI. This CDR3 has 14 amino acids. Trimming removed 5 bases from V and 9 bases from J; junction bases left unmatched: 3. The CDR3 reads CASSKGQGASPLHF. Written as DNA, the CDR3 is TGTGCCAGCTCAAAAGGACAGGGGGCTTCACCCCTCCACTTT.

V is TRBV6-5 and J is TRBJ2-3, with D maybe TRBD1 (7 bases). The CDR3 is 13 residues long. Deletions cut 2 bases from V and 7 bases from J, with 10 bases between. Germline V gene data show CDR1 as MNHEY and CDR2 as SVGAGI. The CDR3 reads CASSYPGGNTQYF. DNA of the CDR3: TGTGCCAGCAGTTACCCAGGGGGGAATACGCAGTATTTT.